Listed below are T cell receptor beta chains from one sample, sequenced in a study of T cells in Graves' hyperthyroidism and ophthalmopathy. Each CDR3 protein gets one entry after TCRdb re-called the multiplex PCR reads with MiXCR. Of about 580,000 distinct CDR3 sequences listed, around 46% are singletons. The sequencing input was peripheral blood or thyroid tissue (not recorded which). These receptors came from a young woman with Graves' hyperthyroidism. Each CDR3 is given with its conserved first and last residue. D genes are given only for firm matches. Not all rows give a size; the values are once, few, many and, for expanded clones, a class.

d_call clone_size j_call v_call cdr3_nt cdr3_aa
. . TRBJ1-2 TRBV10-1 TGCGCCAGCAGTGAACCACAGGGAATCAACTATGGCTACACCTTC CASSEPQGINYGYTF
TRBD1 . TRBJ2-7 TRBV7-2 TGTGCCTGGAGTGTGGGGACAGGGACCTACGAGCAGTACTTC CAWSVGTGTYEQYF
. . TRBJ1-3 TRBV5-8 TGTGCCAGCAGCCTTCTCCGGGGTAACGCTGGAAACACCATAAATTTT CASSLLRGNAGNTINF
TRBD1 many TRBJ2-7 TRBV27 TGTGCCAGCAGCACGACAGGGCACGAGCAGTACTTC CASSTTGHEQYF
TRBD1 . TRBJ2-6 TRBV12-3/TRBV12-4 TGTGCCAGCAGTCCCTCCCCGAGTCAGGGGGCGCAGGGGGCCAACGTCCTGACTTTC CASSPSPSQGAQGANVLTF
TRBD1 once TRBJ2-6 TRBV29-1 TGCAGCATCCTGACAGGGGAGACTGGGGCCAACGTCCTGACTTTC CSILTGETGANVLTF
TRBD2 few TRBJ2-7 TRBV7-2 TGTGCCAGCAGCTCACAGACTAGCGGGAGGGGATACGAGCAGTACTTC CASSSQTSGRGYEQYF
TRBD2 . TRBJ2-1 TRBV12-3/TRBV12-4 TGTGCCAGCAGCCCCCCTAGCGGGAGGCAGGAGCAGTTCTTC CASSPPSGRQEQFF
. . TRBJ1-3 TRBV7-8 TGTGCCAGCAGCTTAGCCCCCCCCCAAAACACCATATATTTT CASSLAPPQNTIYF
TRBD2 many TRBJ2-7 TRBV12-3/TRBV12-4 TGTGCCAGCAGCATAACTAGCGGGAGTTCCGAGCAGTACTTC CASSITSGSSEQYF
. many TRBJ2-7 TRBV12-5 TGTGCTAGTGTTTTCAACTACGAGCAGTACTTC CASVFNYEQYF
. . TRBJ1-4 TRBV6-6 TGTGCCAGCTTGGCAGGGCCAGCAACTAATGAAAAACTGTTTTTT CASLAGPATNEKLFF
. . TRBJ2-5 TRBV29-1 TGCAGCGTTGCCCCACAGGGAGGAGAGACCCAGTACTTC CSVAPQGGETQYF
. many TRBJ1-5 TRBV12-3/TRBV12-4 TGTGCCACCACGAGGTCGGGGTCGAACAATCAGCCCCAGCATTTT CATTRSGSNNQPQHF
. few TRBJ1-1 TRBV4-3 TGCGCCAGCAGCCAAGGAATAGGGGGGACTGAAGCTTTCTTT CASSQGIGGTEAFF
. few TRBJ2-1 TRBV29-1 TGCAGCGTTGGATGGGATTCCTACAATGAGCAGTTCTTC CSVGWDSYNEQFF
TRBD1 many TRBJ2-7 TRBV20-1 TGCAGTGCTAGAGGACAGGGTTCCTACGAGCAGTACTTC CSARGQGSYEQYF
TRBD1 many TRBJ1-5 TRBV2 TGTGCCAGCAGTGTACAGGGGGGTCAGCCCCAGCATTTT CASSVQGGQPQHF
TRBD1 few TRBJ2-6 TRBV12-3/TRBV12-4 TGTGCCAGCAGGGCCCGGGACAGGTTCTCTGGGGCCAACGTCCTGACTTTC CASRARDRFSGANVLTF
TRBD1 . TRBJ2-7 TRBV7-2 TGTGCCAGCAGCTCCCCCGGGACAGGGGGTCACGAGCAGTACTTC CASSSPGTGGHEQYF
TRBD2 . TRBJ2-2 TRBV19 TGTGCCAGTAGAAGACTAGCGGGAGGTACCGGGGAGCTGTTTTTT CASRRLAGGTGELFF
. many TRBJ1-1 TRBV19 TGTGCCAGTAGTTCTCGAGGCCCCGGAGGGACTGAAGCTTTCTTT CASSSRGPGGTEAFF
. . TRBJ2-1 TRBV5-1 TGCGCCAGCAGCCAACAGGGTAGCTCCTACAATGAGCAGTTCTTC CASSQQGSSYNEQFF
. many TRBJ2-6 TRBV4-3 TGCGCCAGCAGCCAAGATCTTGGGGGACTTTCTGGGGCCAACGTCCTGACTTTC CASSQDLGGLSGANVLTF
. . TRBJ2-5 TRBV2 TGTGCCATCAAGGGTACAGGGCAAGAGACCCAGTACTTC CAIKGTGQETQYF
. many TRBJ1-1 TRBV20-1 TGCAGTGCCCCATTGGGCGCGTACACTGAAGCTTTCTTT CSAPLGAYTEAFF
. many TRBJ1-3 TRBV7-3 TGTGCCAGCAGCTTATCGGGGGGCTTCGGAAACACCATATATTTT CASSLSGGFGNTIYF
TRBD2 many TRBJ2-7 TRBV2 TGTGCCAGCAGGTCCCGGGAGGGCCGGTACGAGCAGTACTTC CASRSREGRYEQYF
TRBD2 once TRBJ2-5 TRBV5-6 TGTGCCAGCGGACTAGCGGGAGGGGGCCAAGAGACCCAGTACTTC CASGLAGGGQETQYF
TRBD1 . TRBJ2-5 TRBV29-1 TGCAGCATCCTGACAGGGAAGGGACAAGAGACCCAGTACTTC CSILTGKGQETQYF
TRBD1 . TRBJ2-4 TRBV20-1 TGCAGTGCGAGGGGTGGGGCAGGGGGCATTCAGTACTTC CSARGGAGGIQYF
TRBD1 many TRBJ1-3 TRBV6-1 TGTGCCTCCACAGGGGATTCTGGAAACACCATATATTTT CASTGDSGNTIYF
TRBD1 many TRBJ2-5 TRBV6-5 TGTGCCAGCAGTTATGTGACAGGGGAAGAGACCCAGTACTTC CASSYVTGEETQYF
. . TRBJ1-6 TRBV9 TGTGCCAGCAGAGGGGCAGGGTCGGATTCACCCCTCCACTTT CASRGAGSDSPLHF
TRBD1 . TRBJ1-2 TRBV10-3 TGTGCCATCAGTGCCGGACAGGCTGGCTACACCTTC CAISAGQAGYTF
. many TRBJ1-6 TRBV7-9 TGTGCCAGCAGCTTAGGGGGCGCCTATAATTCACCCCTCCACTTT CASSLGGAYNSPLHF
TRBD1 few TRBJ1-1 TRBV6-5 TGTGCCAGCAGTTACTTATTACAGGGGTGGAACACTGAAGCTTTCTTT CASSYLLQGWNTEAFF
. . TRBJ2-5 TRBV5-6 TGTGCCAGCAGCTTGGAGGCACAGTACTTC CASSLEAQYF
. once TRBJ1-2 TRBV20-1 TGCAGTGCTAGAGATGCGGACTATGGCTACACCTTC CSARDADYGYTF
TRBD2 . TRBJ2-1 TRBV7-2 TGTGCCAGCAGCTTGGGAAGCGGGAGTTTCTACAATGAGCAGTTCTTC CASSLGSGSFYNEQFF
TRBD1 few TRBJ2-7 TRBV27 TGTGCCAGCAGTTTGCTGACAGGGGGATTGTACTTC CASSLLTGGLYF
. many TRBJ2-3 TRBV7-6 TGTGCCAGCAGCTCGATGGACCGCACAGATACGCAGTATTTT CASSSMDRTDTQYF
TRBD1 . TRBJ1-5 TRBV2 TGTGCCAGCAGTGAGAGAGGGACAGGGGGCGGTCAGCCCCAGCATTTT CASSERGTGGGQPQHF